The present T cell receptor beta chain was sequenced within a study of T cell clonotyping in hematopoietic cell transplantation. Looking at the study overall: Recipient samples before transplant were obtained post-cytoreduction. Study-wide points: Pathologically expanded recipient clonotypes increased progressively from day 30 to day 180 as diversity fell.

Regarding time point: recipient sample about 28 days before transplant, after cytoreduction. Generated by immunoSEQ multiplex PCR, the TCRdb table keeps only in-frame clones and is missing some. The repertoire has roughly 80,000 clones, 95% to 97% of them found once; the top ten carry roughly 1.8%. This clone was recorded only once. Antigen unknown. Sequencing was performed on peripheral blood mononuclear cells, taken before stem cell transplant. The source of this sequence is a woman between 50 and 59 years old with acute myeloid leukemia. Some clones in this sample may be carry-over from other donors' samples.

CDR3 protein: CASSTNTGELFF. CDR3 nucleotides: TGTGCCAGCAGTACGAACACCGGGGAGCTGTTTTTT. This chain uses TRBV6-4 with TRBJ2-2, with no clear D. The CDR3 runs to 12 residues. With 5 bases removed from V and 0 bases from J, the gap between germline ends came to 1 base. The germline gives CDR1 MRHNA, CDR2 SNTAGT.